The 6 T cell receptor beta chains below all came from one sample that was sequenced in a study of beta chain features in type 1 diabetes. These receptors' targets are unknown. The authors reverse transcribed all of the isolated RNA, so sequencing captured expressed TCRB transcripts. Profiling relied on immunoSEQ multiplex PCR, and the TCRdb table lists in-frame clones only, not all of them. The sample lists under 300,000 clones, roughly a quarter occurring once. Study-level findings and limits: TCRB CDR3s from Type 1 diabetes patients were moderately but significantly shorter in all four CD4+ subsets.

Material for sequencing was naive CD4+ T cells from blood. The receptor set was obtained from a woman aged 25 to 39 with type 1 diabetes.

The chain employs TRBV6-5 and TRBJ1-1, with TRBD1 as a possible D gene (6 bases). CDR1 is MNHEY, CDR2 SVGAGI, per germline. The length of the CDR3 is 15 residues. V was shortened by 5 bases and J by 1 base, with 14 bases between the two germline ends. The CDR3 loop reads CASSPPPTGNTEAFF. The CDR3 DNA reads as TGTGCCAGCAGTCCCCCCCCGACAGGGAACACTGAAGCTTTCTTT.

This clone has a handful of counts. The chain is built from TRBV15 and TRBJ1-5; TRBD1 agrees at 10 bases. CDR1 LNHNV and CDR2 YYDKDF come from the germline V gene (reference sequence). The CDR3 spans 15 residues. Germline trimming cut 5 bases from V and 4 bases from J; bases unmatched to any gene: 5. CDR3 DNA: TGTGCCACCAGCTCCGGGACAGGGGAGAATCAGCCCCAGCATTTT. It translates to CATSSGTGENQPQHF.

This clone was recorded a few times. The rearrangement links TRBV5-1 to TRBJ2-7; TRBD1 agrees at 10 bases. Germline CDR1 is SGHRS and CDR2 is YFSETQ. Losses at the gene ends were 1 base for V and 3 bases for J; bases not matched to a gene: 13. This CDR3 spans 18 amino acids. The CDR3 spells CASSLPGQGIQAVYEQYF. The CDR3 nucleotides read TGCGCCAGCAGCTTGCCGGGACAGGGGATCCAGGCGGTCTACGAGCAGTACTTC. The whole variable domain, remainder taken from reference TRBV5-1 and TRBJ2-7, is KAGVTQTPRYLIKTRGQQVTLSCSPISGHRSVSWYQQTPGQGLQFLFEYFSETQRNKGNFPGRFSGRQFSNSRSEMNVSTLELGDSALYLCASSLPGQGIQAVYEQYFGPGTRLTVT.

The chain employs TRBV18 and TRBJ2-7; 8 bases agree with TRBD1. With V trimmed by 0 bases and J by 4 bases, 8 bases remained unmatched. Germline V lookup: CDR1 KGHSH, CDR2 LQKENI. The CDR3 totals 16 residues. The CDR3: CASSPPFDRGGYEQYF. In DNA, the CDR3 is TGTGCCAGCTCACCACCTTTCGACAGGGGTGGATACGAGCAGTACTTC.

V is TRBV2 and J is TRBJ1-1; no definite D call. Germline V CDR1 and CDR2: SNHLY, FYNNEI. The CDR3 extends over 13 amino acids. V dropped 5 bases and J dropped 3 bases, with 10 bases sitting between them. The CDR3 sequence: CASSTDTDTEAFF. The CDR3 DNA follows: TGTGCCAGCAGTACAGACACGGACACTGAAGCTTTCTTT.

This rearrangement joins TRBV9 to TRBJ1-1; D is ambiguous. The germline V gene has CDR1 SGDLS and CDR2 YYNGEE. The CDR3 spans 15 residues. The V end was cut by 2 bases, the J end by 0 bases, with 11 bases between. The CDR3 here is CASSVQQTMNTEAFF. The DNA for the CDR3 is TGTGCCAGCAGCGTGCAACAGACTATGAACACTGAAGCTTTCTTT.